The source of this T cell receptor beta chain is a study of OX40 agonist ivuxolimab in advanced cancers. Trimming removed 1 base from V and 5 bases from J, with 14 bases in between. The CDR3 runs 15 residues. Per the germline V gene, CDR1 is LGHNA and CDR2 is YNFKEQ. Using immunoSEQ multiplex PCR, the repertoire was profiled, and TCRdb retains in-frame clones only, with some absent. This sample has more than 80,000 clones, with roughly 89% found just once. The chain is built from TRBV4-2 and TRBJ2-5, with D possibly TRBD2 on 5 matching bases. This TCR came from an adult with an advanced solid tumor such as melanoma, head and neck, liver or kidney cancer. This sample comprised CD4+ or CD8+ T cells sorted from blood, obtained in a trial of the OX40 agonist ivuxolimab. The CDR3 spells CASSQGEPGWETQYF. The CDR3 DNA reads TGTGCCAGCAGCCAAGGCGAGCCGGGATGGGAGACCCAGTACTTC.